The T cell receptor beta chain described here comes from a study of immune evolution from preneoplasia to lung adenocarcinoma. V was pared by 1 base and J by 4 bases, with 5 bases between. The length of the CDR3 is 13 residues. CDR1 SGHAT and CDR2 FQNNGV come from the germline V gene. TCRdb keeps only in-frame clones here, not all; method: immunoSEQ multiplex PCR. This sample carries under 8,500 clones, around four fifths of them seen once, and the ten largest clones take about 6%. The TCR originated in a person aged 55 to 79 with lung adenocarcinoma. J is TRBJ1-3 and V is TRBV11-2, with D perhaps TRBD1 (5 bases). Input material: FFPE adjacent normal lung tissue. The CDR3 sequence: CASSLAGGNTIYF. CDR3 DNA sequence: TGTGCCAGCAGCTTAGCAGGGGGAAACACCATATATTTT.